Shown below are 26 T cell receptor beta chains from a single sample sequenced in a study of T cells in Graves' hyperthyroidism and ophthalmopathy. TCR beta CDR3 regions were amplified from RNA. HTBI primers drove first-round RT-PCR of the TCR CDR3. TCRdb re-analysed the multiplex PCR reads in MiXCR, keeping a single row per CDR3 protein. The table records 550,000 to 850,000 distinct CDR3 sequences, around 19% of them present only once. Input material: blood. These receptors came from a woman between 45 and 65 years old with Graves' hyperthyroidism that later progressed to Graves' ophthalmopathy.

The rearrangement uses TRBV7-8 and TRBJ1-1; a possible D gene is TRBD1 (6 bases). Deletions cut 1 base from V and 1 base from J, with 10 bases between. This CDR3 contains 15 residues. In germline, CDR1 is SGHVS, CDR2 FQNEAQ. CDR3 in DNA: TGTGCCAGCAGCTTAGGGATAGGGGGGAACACTGAAGCTTTCTTT. Residues: CASSLGIGGNTEAFF.

This clonotype was seen at least ten times. The rearrangement joins TRBV6-1 to TRBJ1-1, with D possibly TRBD1 on 6 matching bases. The germline V and J ends were trimmed by 5 bases and 10 bases, with 20 bases remaining between them. The CDR3 contains 14 residues. The germline CDR1 and CDR2 sequences are MNHNS and SASEGT. In DNA form, the CDR3 reads TGTGCCAGCAGTCCACGTGAAGACAGGAGTCCAGCTTTCTTT. Encoded protein: CASSPREDRSPAFF.

This clonotype was picked up many times. The V call is TRBV11-1, the J call TRBJ2-1, with 10 bases aligning to TRBD1. Germline V gene sequence: CDR1 SGHAT, CDR2 FQDESV (reference sequence). This CDR3 region has 17 residues. V dropped 4 bases and J dropped 0; count of bases not matched to a gene: 6. As DNA, the CDR3 is TGTGCCAGCAGCTCCATGGGACAGGGGTACTCCTACAATGAGCAGTTCTTC. It yields the protein CASSSMGQGYSYNEQFF.

This clonotype was observed a handful of times. The CDR3 region is CASIIMSGGTEAFF. The DNA for the CDR3 is TGTGCCAGTATTATCATGTCAGGGGGCACTGAAGCTTTCTTT. V and J are TRBV19 and TRBJ1-1, with 7 bases aligning to TRBD1. The CDR3 runs to 14 residues. The V gene end was trimmed by 7 bases and the J gene end by 4 bases; junction bases not matched to a gene: 9. Germline V gene data show CDR1 as LNHDA and CDR2 as SQIVND (reference sequence).

This clonotype turned up a few times. The CDR3 nucleotides are TGTGCCAGCAGTGAATCAGGCCACGGAATGATTGGGCATGGCTACACCTTC. Translating gives CASSESGHGMIGHGYTF. The chain has TRBV25-1 and TRBJ1-2; D gene ambiguous. V was shortened by 1 base and J by 6 bases, with 21 bases between the two germline ends. CDR1 MGHDK and CDR2 SYGVNS come from the germline V gene. This CDR3 has 17 amino acids.

In its sample, this clonotype was seen many times. This chain connects TRBV11-2 to TRBJ2-3; D is possibly TRBD2 (6 bases). This CDR3 is 17 amino acids long. V shed 4 bases and J shed 2 bases, with 19 bases lying between them. CDR1 is SGHAT and CDR2 is FQNNGV in the germline V gene. CDR3 sequence (DNA): TGTGCCAGCAGCTCGGGACTGCACCCCTCCTACACAGATACGCAGTATTTT. Its translation: CASSSGLHPSYTDTQYF.

The chain links TRBV4-1 to TRBJ2-2; D is possibly TRBD1 (5 bases). The CDR3 spans 17 residues. Trimming pared 0 bases from V and 4 bases from J, leaving 15 bases between. Germline V gene data show CDR1 as MGHRA and CDR2 as YSYEKL. CDR3 protein: CASSQDVDYQGTGELFF. CDR3 nucleotides: TGCGCCAGCAGCCAAGATGTTGATTATCAGGGCACCGGGGAGCTGTTTTTT.

This clonotype has just a few counts. This rearrangement joins TRBV15 to TRBJ2-3, with 7 bases identical to TRBD1. Trimming cost V 6 bases and J 2 bases; bases outside gene matches: 2. The CDR3 length is 13 residues. The germline CDR1 and CDR2 sequences are LNHNV and YYDKDF (reference sequence). The CDR3 bases are TGTGCCACCAGACAGGGGCCCACAGATACGCAGTATTTT. Translating gives CATRQGPTDTQYF.

The chain employs TRBV2 and TRBJ2-3; 9 bases are a match to TRBD2. This CDR3 region has 14 residues. The V gene's germline CDR1 is SNHLY and CDR2 FYNNEI. V lost 11 bases to trimming and J lost 2 bases; unmatched junction nucleotides: 8. The DNA for the CDR3 is TGTGCCCGAGGGGCTAGCGGGGCCACAGATACGCAGTATTTT. This encodes CARGASGATDTQYF. The variable domain in full, with the rest retrieved from reference TRBV2 and TRBJ2-3, is EPEVTQTPSHQVTQMGQEVILRCVPISNHLYFYWYRQILGQKVEFLVSFYNNEISEKSEIFDDQFSVERPDGSNFTLKIRSTKLEDSAMYFCARGASGATDTQYFGPGTRLTVL.

This clonotype was seen ten or more times. V and J are TRBV5-1 and TRBJ2-3; TRBD2 is a possible D gene (6 bases). V lost 4 bases to trimming and J lost 6 bases, with 6 bases between them. The germline gives CDR1 SGHRS, CDR2 YFSETQ. This CDR3 contains 11 residues. The CDR3 DNA reads TGCGCCAGCAGCAGCGGGGATACGCAGTATTTT. Translating gives CASSSGDTQYF.

The chain has TRBV19 and TRBJ2-5; 8 nucleotides match TRBD1. In germline, CDR1 is LNHDA, CDR2 SQIVND (reference sequence). The CDR3 spans 16 residues. V lost 3 bases, J lost 3 bases, and 9 bases stayed unmatched. The CDR3 DNA follows: TGTGCCAGTAGTATGGGGACAGGCCCTCCGGAAGAGACCCAGTACTTC. Its protein is CASSMGTGPPEETQYF.

This clonotype was seen a handful of times. The V call is TRBV7-8, the J call TRBJ1-6; D is possibly TRBD1 (6 bases). The CDR3 is made up of 17 amino acids. The germline V gene encodes CDR1 SGHVS and CDR2 FQNEAQ. The V and J ends lost 7 bases and 3 bases respectively, with 19 bases between them. The CDR3 nucleotides are TGTGCCAGCATAAGGGGGGTAGAGATAAGCTATAATTCACCCCTCCACTTT. Protein: CASIRGVEISYNSPLHF.

At least ten counts were recorded for this clonotype. This rearrangement joins TRBV11-2 to TRBJ1-1, with D hard to call. Germline V CDR1 and CDR2: SGHAT, FQNNGV. This CDR3 region has 11 residues. V was trimmed by 0 bases and J by 7 bases, leaving 3 bases between them. The CDR3 DNA is TGTGCCAGCAGCTTAGACCTTGAAGCTTTCTTT. It codes for CASSLDLEAFF.

This clonotype was detected only a few times. The chain joins TRBV9 to TRBJ2-5, with D possibly TRBD1 on 5 matching bases. This CDR3 is 16 amino acids long. Germline V gives CDR1 SGDLS, CDR2 YYNGEE. V was trimmed by 0 bases and J by 5 bases, leaving 17 bases between them. This CDR3 is CASSVGGIGAGETQYF. The DNA for the CDR3 is TGTGCCAGCAGCGTAGGAGGTATAGGGGCTGGGGAGACCCAGTACTTC.

This clonotype was found many times. One junction end does not reproduce the germline sequence, and a read error may be involved. This sequence joins TRBV12-3 or TRBV12-4 and TRBJ2-3; 8 bases agree with TRBD2. This CDR3 has 15 residues. The CDR3 DNA sequence: TGCGCCAGCAGCTTAGCGGGGACTAGCACAGATACGCAGTATTTT. This encodes CASSLAGTSTDTQYF.

This clonotype was seen only a few times. The chain links TRBV11-2 to TRBJ2-3; unclear D gene. The CDR3 covers 15 residues. V lost 2 bases, J lost 0 bases, and 9 bases lay in between. Germline V CDR1 and CDR2: SGHAT, FQNNGV. The CDR3 loop reads CASSLSRGSTDTQYF. The CDR3 DNA sequence: TGTGCCAGCAGCTTATCCCGCGGTAGCACAGATACGCAGTATTTT.

This clonotype was counted only a few times. The chain couples TRBV2 to TRBJ2-3; no definite D call. The CDR3 length is 14 residues. The germline V gene encodes CDR1 SNHLY and CDR2 FYNNEI. V gave up 6 bases and J gave up 3 bases, with 13 bases separating them. The CDR3 here is CASRRTIPTDTQYF. As DNA, the CDR3 is TGTGCCAGCAGGAGGACGATTCCTACAGATACGCAGTATTTT.

This chain links TRBV10-3 with TRBJ2-1, with TRBD1 matching over 9 bases. The trim removed 5 bases at V and 8 bases at J, leaving 13 bases unmatched. CDR1 is ENHRY and CDR2 is SYGVKD in the germline V gene. The CDR3 sequence is 16 residues long. The CDR3 region has the DNA TGTGCCATCAGTTCTAATACCGGGACAGGGCGGGATGAGCAGTTCTTC. Translating it yields CAISSNTGTGRDEQFF.

This clonotype was picked up a small number of times. This chain links TRBV25-1 with TRBJ2-5; TRBD2 matches 11 bases. Germline CDR1 and CDR2: MGHDK and SYGVNS. The CDR3 is 16 residues long. J was trimmed by 1 base and V by 5 bases; bases with no gene match: 6. CDR3 nucleotides: TGTGCCAGCAGTAACTTAGCGGGGGGGATCCAAGAGACCCAGTACTTC. Protein sequence: CASSNLAGGIQETQYF.

This clonotype appeared a few times. The chain combines TRBV10-3 with TRBJ2-6; TRBD1 matches 8 bases. This CDR3 region has 16 residues. Germline V gene sequence: CDR1 ENHRY, CDR2 SYGVKD. Losses at the gene ends were 7 bases for V and 0 bases for J; bases not matched to a gene: 5. The CDR3 DNA follows: TGTGCCATCATGGCAGGGGGCGGCTCTGGGGCCAACGTCCTGACTTTC. Protein sequence: CAIMAGGGSGANVLTF.

The chain is built from TRBV7-9 and TRBJ2-7; 11 bases agree with TRBD2. J gave up 0 bases and V 1 base, and 2 bases lay outside the gene matches. CDR3 length: 16 residues. Germline values: CDR1 SEHNR, CDR2 FQNEAQ (reference sequence). This chain's CDR3 is CASSLGLAGTSYEQYF. The DNA for the CDR3 is TGTGCCAGCAGCTTAGGACTAGCGGGGACCTCCTACGAGCAGTACTTC.

At least ten counts were recorded for this clonotype. The rearrangement links TRBV3-1 to TRBJ2-7; D possibly corresponds to TRBD2 (6 bases). This CDR3 region has 13 residues. Trimming left V 1 base short and J 2 bases short, with 6 bases between. CDR1 is LGHDT, CDR2 YNNKEL, per germline (reference sequence). CDR3 in amino acids: CASSQGLAYEQYF. CDR3 coding DNA: TGTGCCAGCAGCCAAGGACTAGCCTACGAGCAGTACTTC.

Many counts were recorded for this clonotype. V is TRBV7-3 and J is TRBJ2-1; a weak D match, TRBD1 (6 bases). Germline loops: CDR1 SGHTA, CDR2 FQGTGA. The CDR3 extends over 16 amino acids. The germline V and J ends were trimmed by 5 bases and 6 bases, with 20 bases remaining between them. The CDR3 loop is CASSPAGGRVGNEQFF. The DNA of the CDR3 is TGTGCCAGCAGCCCCGCTGGGGGCAGGGTCGGCAATGAGCAGTTCTTC. Drawing the rest from reference TRBV7-3 and TRBJ2-1, the complete variable domain is GAGVSQTPSNKVTEKGKYVELRCDPISGHTALYWYRQSLGQGPEFLIYFQGTGAADDSGLPNDRFFAVRPEGSVSTLKIQRTERGDSAVYLCASSPAGGRVGNEQFFGPGTRLTVL.

This clonotype was seen a few times. V gene TRBV10-1 combines with J gene TRBJ1-4, with TRBD1 matching over 10 bases. The CDR3 runs to 14 residues. Germline values: CDR1 WNHNN, CDR2 SYGVQD (reference sequence). Trimming cost V 4 bases and J 8 bases; bases outside gene matches: 4. The CDR3 protein is CASSAGTGEEKLFF. CDR3 nucleotides: TGCGCCAGCAGTGCCGGGACAGGGGAAGAAAAACTGTTTTTT.

This clonotype was recorded many times. This chain links TRBV7-6 with TRBJ2-3, with a possible D match to TRBD1 (5 bases). Germline values: CDR1 SGHVS, CDR2 FNYEAQ. Between the trimmed V and J ends, which lost 6 bases and 0 bases, there was a span of 10 bases. The CDR3 runs to 14 residues. The CDR3 sequence is CASSWGRSTDTQYF. CDR3 in DNA: TGTGCCAGCAGTTGGGGCAGGAGCACAGATACGCAGTATTTT.

The sample holds a few counts of this clonotype. The rearrangement joins TRBV7-8 to TRBJ2-3; D unclear. This CDR3 is 14 amino acids long. With 1 base removed from V and 6 bases from J, the gap between germline ends came to 11 bases. The germline CDR1 and CDR2 sequences are SGHVS and FQNEAQ. The CDR3 sequence is CASSLGVGPDTQYF. CDR3 sequence (DNA): TGTGCCAGCAGCTTAGGAGTGGGCCCCGATACGCAGTATTTT.